These 25 T cell receptor beta chains were all obtained from the same sample, sequenced in a study of blood T cells in healthy people across ages. PCR was performed a second time for about 7 to 11 cycles using a sample-barcoded 5' primer and a J-beta primer mix. TCRdb called the 5' RACE reads again in MiXCR, with one record for every CDR3 protein. The sample shows 1.5 million to 2 million distinct CDR3 sequences, 28% of them seen only once. Sequencing was carried out using blood. The receptors stem from a woman aged 30 to 39 in good health.

This clonotype has a count of ten or more. This chain uses TRBV29-1 with TRBJ2-7, with D perhaps TRBD1 (5 bases). Germline V CDR1 and CDR2: SQVTM, ANQGSEA. This CDR3 is 12 amino acids long. V shed 6 bases and J shed 0 bases, with 9 bases lying between them. CDR3 DNA: TGCAGCGTCTCACAGGCCTCCTACGAGCAGTACTTC. Protein sequence: CSVSQASYEQYF.

As regards this clonotype: A read error may be the cause here, since a much bigger clone is one base away. J is TRBJ2-3 and V is TRBV20-1, with D hard to call. This CDR3 comprises 11 residues. Germline V gene sequence: CDR1 DFQATT, CDR2 SNEGSKA (reference sequence). Trimming took off 6 bases at V and 11 bases at J, with 15 bases between the two ends. This chain's CDR3 is CSAPRAGMQYF. DNA for the CDR3: TGCAGTGCCCCCCGGGCAGGTATGCAGTATTTT.

The chain is built from TRBV4-1 and TRBJ2-4; 11 bases are a match to TRBD2. This CDR3 is built from 14 residues. The germline gives CDR1 MGHRA, CDR2 YSYEKL. V was pared by 4 bases and J by 6 bases, with 2 bases of the junction left unmatched. The CDR3 loop reads CASSLGLAGNIQYF. CDR3 bases: TGCGCCAGCAGCCTCGGACTAGCGGGAAACATTCAGTACTTC.

V usage is TRBV9 and J usage is TRBJ2-6, with D unclear. Trimming took off 2 bases at V and 0 bases at J, with 12 bases between the two ends. The CDR3 has 17 amino acids. CDR1 is SGDLS, CDR2 YYNGEE, per germline. Here the CDR3 DNA reads TGTGCCAGCAGCGTCACATCTGTCCTCTCTGGGGCCAACGTCCTGACTTTC. It yields the protein CASSVTSVLSGANVLTF.

This clonotype was found many times. The J gene is TRBJ2-7, the V gene TRBV20-1, with unresolved D. This CDR3 contains 13 residues. Deletions cut 2 bases from V and 6 bases from J, with 14 bases between. The V gene's germline CDR1 is DFQATT and CDR2 SNEGSKA (reference sequence). CDR3 bases: TGCAGTGCTAGACCCGATACACGGAGCGAGCAGTACTTC. Translation: CSARPDTRSEQYF.

Remarks on this clonotype: A clone one base away is much larger, so this may be a read error. The rearrangement uses TRBV20-1 and TRBJ2-3; the D is unclear. V was shortened by 3 bases and J by 11 bases, with 9 bases between the two germline ends. Germline V gene data show CDR1 as DFQATT and CDR2 as SNEGSKA (reference sequence). The CDR3 has 10 residues. The CDR3 region has the DNA TGCAGTGCTAGGCGAGAGAAGCAGTATTTT. It encodes CSARREKQYF.

In this sample, this clonotype turned up many times. The CDR3: CASSRVGAQEQYF. CDR3 DNA: TGTGCCAGCAGCAGGGTCGGAGCGCAGGAGCAGTACTTC. The chain uses TRBV27 and TRBJ2-7; D perhaps matches TRBD1 (5 bases). The ends were cut back, 6 bases at V and 7 bases at J, with 16 bases in the middle. The CDR3 totals 13 residues. CDR1 MNHEY and CDR2 SMNVEV come from the germline V gene (reference sequence).

This clonotype was seen ten or more times. The chain joins TRBV12-3 or TRBV12-4 to TRBJ2-7, with D possibly TRBD1 on 5 matching bases. The CDR3 length is 12 residues. Trimming removed 4 bases at V and 7 bases at J, with 11 bases between. The CDR3 coding sequence is TGTGCCAGCAGTTACAGGTGGCGTGAGCAGTACTTC. It encodes CASSYRWREQYF.

V is TRBV5-1 and J is TRBJ2-5; TRBD1 agrees at 7 bases. The CDR3 extends over 17 amino acids. The ends lost 1 base at V and 1 base at J; junction bases unmatched: 10. CDR1 is SGHRS, CDR2 YFSETQ, per germline. DNA for the CDR3: TGCGCCAGCAGCTTGTTACTCCTGACAGGGCCCCAAGAGACCCAGTACTTC. Translated: CASSLLLLTGPQETQYF.

This clonotype has only a few counts. The gene calls are TRBV20-1 and TRBJ2-2; D is ambiguous. Germline CDR1 reads DFQATT; CDR2 reads SNEGSKA (reference sequence). Between the trimmed V and J ends, which lost 0 bases and 5 bases, there was a span of 7 bases. The CDR3 is 13 amino acids. The CDR3 loop reads CSARDLRTGELFF. DNA for the CDR3: TGCAGTGCTAGAGATTTAAGGACCGGGGAGCTGTTTTTT.

This chain connects TRBV7-2 to TRBJ2-5, with TRBD1 identical over 8 bases. V lost 6 bases to trimming and J lost 4 bases; unmatched junction nucleotides: 4. Germline lookup yields CDR1 SGHTA and CDR2 FQGNSA. The CDR3 runs to 13 residues. CDR3 coding DNA: TGTGCCAGCAGGAAAGACAGGGGAGAGACCCAGTACTTC. It yields the protein CASRKDRGETQYF. Using reference TRBV7-2 and TRBJ2-5 for the parts outside the CDR3, the full variable domain is GAGVSQSPSNKVTEKGKDVELRCDPISGHTALYWYRQSLGQGLEFLIYFQGNSAPDKSGLPSDRFSAERTGGSVSTLTIQRTQQEDSAVYLCASRKDRGETQYFGPGTRLLVL.

V usage is TRBV4-3 and J usage is TRBJ2-5; 10 bases agree with TRBD1. CDR1 and CDR2 (germline): LGHNA, YSLEER. There are 18 residues in the CDR3. V was clipped by 0 bases and J by 5 bases; unmatched bases: 12. The CDR3 DNA reads TGCGCCAGCAGCCAAGATCGGCTTGACAGGGGGCGCGGGGAGACCCAGTACTTC. Its protein is CASSQDRLDRGRGETQYF.

The V and J genes are TRBV5-1 and TRBJ1-1, with 7 bases matching TRBD1. The CDR3 length is 15 residues. V lost 0 bases, J lost 1 base, and 3 bases stayed unmatched. The germline gives CDR1 SGHRS, CDR2 YFSETQ. CDR3 nucleotides: TGCGCCAGCAGCTTGGCTGGACAGGAGAACACTGAAGCTTTCTTT. Its protein product is CASSLAGQENTEAFF.

This clonotype was counted ten times or more. This chain uses TRBV4-1 with TRBJ2-4, with D unresolved. From germline, CDR1 is MGHRA and CDR2 YSYEKL. CDR3 length: 15 amino acids. Trimming left V 4 bases short and J 0 bases short, with 10 bases between. For the CDR3, the DNA is TGCGCCAGCAGCCCTCTTGGAGTAGCCAAAAACATTCAGTACTTC. It encodes CASSPLGVAKNIQYF.

There are many counts of this clonotype. The chain recombines TRBV5-5 with TRBJ2-1; tentative D call: TRBD2 (6 bases). CDR3 size: 14 residues. The germline V gene has CDR1 SGHKS and CDR2 YYEKEE (reference sequence). The CDR3 bases are TGTGTAACGTCTGCGGGAACGCGCTACAATGAGCAGTTCTTC. It codes for CVTSAGTRYNEQFF.

The chain recombines TRBV24-1 with TRBJ2-3; 9 nucleotides match TRBD1. The CDR3 is 16 amino acids. Looked up from germline, CDR1 is KGHDR and CDR2 is SFDVKD. The V gene end was trimmed by 6 bases and the J gene end by 4 bases; junction bases not matched to a gene: 10. The CDR3 protein is CATSRTGQGMADTQYF. Written as DNA, the CDR3 is TGTGCCACCAGTCGGACCGGACAGGGGATGGCAGATACGCAGTATTTT.

The genes are TRBV28 and TRBJ1-5; 7 bases fit TRBD1. Looked up from germline, CDR1 is MDHEN and CDR2 is SYDVKM. CDR3 length: 14 amino acids. The V and J ends lost 3 bases and 6 bases, in that order; junction bases with no gene match: 5. The CDR3 region has the DNA TGTGCCAGCAGTTTGGGCAGGGGGATTCAGCCCCAGCATTTT. Amino acids: CASSLGRGIQPQHF.

This clonotype was recorded a few times. V and J are TRBV7-9 and TRBJ1-3, with D hard to call. This CDR3 is 13 amino acids long. Trimming stripped 1 base from V and 8 bases from J, with 9 bases between. CDR1 is SEHNR and CDR2 is FQNEAQ in the germline V gene (reference sequence). The CDR3 DNA sequence: TGTGCCAGCAGCTTAGACAGCGCGGACACCATATATTTT. As protein: CASSLDSADTIYF.

This rearrangement joins TRBV7-2 to TRBJ1-1, with 11 positions matching TRBD1. Germline V gene lookup returns CDR1 SGHTA and CDR2 FQGNSA. CDR3 length equals 16 residues. The junction had 6 bases not matched to a gene; V was cut back by 1 base and J by 5 bases. Here the CDR3 DNA reads TGTGCCAGCAGCTTAGGGGCCCGGGACAGGGGGACTGAAGCTTTCTTT. It translates to CASSLGARDRGTEAFF.

In DNA form, the CDR3 reads TGTGCCAGCAGCTCGCGGGACAGGGGCCTCGGGGAGACCCAGTACTTC. Translated, it gives CASSSRDRGLGETQYF. The chain uses TRBV7-9 and TRBJ2-5; 10 positions match TRBD1. The CDR3 totals 16 residues. V shed 4 bases, J shed 5 bases, and the junction held 10 bases outside the gene matches. Germline V gene lookup returns CDR1 SEHNR and CDR2 FQNEAQ (reference sequence).

This clonotype was counted many times. V is TRBV10-3 and J is TRBJ2-7; a possible D gene is TRBD2 (5 bases). The CDR3 sequence is 13 residues long. V dropped 2 bases and J dropped 7 bases, with 12 bases sitting between them. Germline V gene data show CDR1 as ENHRY and CDR2 as SYGVKD. CDR3 nucleotide sequence: TGTGCCATCAGTGAGACGATCGAGCGGGAGCAGTACTTC. Its protein is CAISETIEREQYF.

This clonotype was seen a single time. The chain combines TRBV6-5 with TRBJ1-2, with a tentative D call TRBD1 (5 bases). The CDR3 extends over 15 amino acids. The germline V gene encodes CDR1 MNHEY and CDR2 SVGAGI. V lost 1 base to trimming and J lost 8 bases, with 17 bases between them. The CDR3 spells CASSYLARDLYGYTF. The CDR3 nucleotides read TGTGCCAGCAGTTACTTGGCCCGGGACCTTTACGGCTACACCTTC.

This clonotype appeared a few times. This chain joins TRBV29-1 and TRBJ1-5; 7 nucleotides align to TRBD1. The germline V gene has CDR1 SQVTM and CDR2 ANQGSEA. V shed 5 bases, J shed 7 bases, and the junction held 11 bases outside the gene matches. This CDR3 spans 14 amino acids. CDR3 sequence (DNA): TGCAGCGTTTGTTCTTCTGGCAGGGGGCAGCCCCAGCATTTT. Translation: CSVCSSGRGQPQHF.

The CDR3 bases are TGTGCCAGCAGCTTAGACGGGTACCCACTGAATACGCAGTATTTT. Protein product: CASSLDGYPLNTQYF. The V call is TRBV7-2, the J call TRBJ2-3; D ambiguous. The CDR3 contains 15 residues. Trimming shortened V by 1 base and J by 7 bases, and 15 bases separated the two germline ends. CDR1 is SGHTA, CDR2 FQGNSA, per germline.

This clonotype has at least ten counts. The chain carries TRBV12-3 or TRBV12-4 and TRBJ2-5; possibly TRBD2 for D (5 bases). The V and J ends lost 4 bases and 5 bases respectively, with 14 bases between them. The CDR3 covers 14 residues. The CDR3 loop reads CASSSTTRLETQYF. The CDR3 DNA follows: TGTGCCAGCAGTTCTACTACTAGATTGGAGACCCAGTACTTC.